The next 14 T cell receptor beta chains were all read from a single sample in a study of blood T cell repertoires in COVID-19 (dated by TCRdb to the early 2020s). Libraries were prepared through the immunoSEQ multiplex PCR assay. Imported from immuneACCESS, the table was reduced by TCRdb to in-frame sequences with V and J called. These copies leave out some clones; in studies compared against another copy, an unresolved V gene accounts for under half, and the cause of the remainder is not known. Here the sample has about 52,000 clones; around 80% occur a single time. Around a quarter of the sample belongs to the ten largest clones. Sequencing input: peripheral blood. Every receptor here comes from a woman over 75 with COVID-19, enrolled during active disease.

The V and J genes are TRBV18 and TRBJ2-1; D may be TRBD2 (6 bases). V lost 3 bases, J lost 0 bases, and 9 bases lay in between. The CDR3 is made up of 15 amino acids. Germline V lookup: CDR1 KGHSH, CDR2 LQKENI. In DNA form, the CDR3 reads TGTGCCAGCTCACCCGGGACTTTCTCCTACAATGAGCAGTTCTTC. The encoded protein is CASSPGTFSYNEQFF.

V and J are TRBV5-1 and TRBJ2-1, with TRBD2 as a possible D gene (5 bases). The V and J ends lost 2 bases and 8 bases respectively, with 11 bases between them. CDR1 is SGHRS and CDR2 is YFSETQ in the germline V gene. CDR3 length equals 13 residues. CDR3 sequence (DNA): TGCGCCAGCAGCTTCACTAGTGTCGATGAGCAGTTCTTC. Protein sequence: CASSFTSVDEQFF.

Here the CDR3 DNA reads TGTGCCAGTAGTATTAGCGGGGGGGAGATGAACACTGAAGCTTTCTTT. Its protein is CASSISGGEMNTEAFF. This chain joins TRBV19 and TRBJ1-1; tentatively, D is TRBD1 (5 bases). V lost 3 bases and J lost 0, with 14 bases in between. CDR1 and CDR2 (germline): LNHDA, SQIVND (reference sequence). This CDR3 is built from 16 residues.

CDR3 DNA: TGTGCCATTCGGACTAGCGGGGGAAACGAGCAGTACTTC. Its translation is CAIRTSGGNEQYF. The chain links TRBV7-9 to TRBJ2-7, with TRBD2 matching 13 bases. The length of the CDR3 is 13 residues. The germline V gene encodes CDR1 SEHNR and CDR2 FQNEAQ (reference sequence). V lost 10 bases, J lost 5 bases, and 5 bases stayed unmatched.

This sequence joins TRBV19 and TRBJ2-1; 7 positions agree with TRBD1. The length of the CDR3 is 15 residues. After removal of 3 bases from V and 8 bases from J, the junction contained 10 bases not matched to a gene. Germline assignment: CDR1 LNHDA and CDR2 SQIVND (reference sequence). CDR3 nucleotides: TGTGCCAGTAGTATGAAACTACAGGGGATCCATGAGCAGTTCTTC. Its protein is CASSMKLQGIHEQFF.

The J gene is TRBJ1-1, the V gene TRBV11-3; the D is unclear. The CDR3 spans 15 residues. Germline values: CDR1 SGHNT, CDR2 YENEEA. V lost 5 bases, J lost 1 base, and 14 bases lay in between. CDR3 protein: CASSPRRVRNTEAFF. DNA of the CDR3: TGTGCCAGCAGCCCTCGTCGGGTGAGGAACACTGAAGCTTTCTTT.

The table lists this clone with a count of one. The gene calls are TRBV11-1 and TRBJ2-5; TRBD2 might be the D (7 bases). Germline assignment: CDR1 SGHAT and CDR2 FQDESV (reference sequence). The CDR3 sequence is 13 residues long. Trimming removed 6 bases at V and 4 bases at J, with 12 bases between. The CDR3 is CASRSGGRETQYF. DNA of the CDR3: TGTGCCAGCAGGTCGGGGGGCCGAGAGACCCAGTACTTC.

The chain is built from TRBV6-5 and TRBJ2-7; 9 bases fit TRBD2. V lost 4 bases and J lost 5; bases outside the gene matches: 6. Germline lookup yields CDR1 MNHEY and CDR2 SVGAGI. This CDR3 spans 14 amino acids. The CDR3 bases are TGTGCCAGCAGTTTAGCGGGAGCAGTCGACGAGCAGTACTTC. This encodes CASSLAGAVDEQYF.

The chain links TRBV9 to TRBJ2-7; D possibly corresponds to TRBD2 (6 bases). Looked up from germline, CDR1 is SGDLS and CDR2 is YYNGEE. With 0 bases removed from V and 6 bases from J, the gap between germline ends came to 10 bases. There are 13 residues in the CDR3. The CDR3 DNA sequence: TGTGCCAGCAGCGTAGGAGCTAGCGCCGAGCAGTACTTC. Translating it yields CASSVGASAEQYF. Using reference TRBV9 and TRBJ2-7 for the parts outside the CDR3, the full variable domain is DSGVTQTPKHLITATGQRVTLRCSPRSGDLSVYWYQQSLDQGLQFLIQYYNGEERAKGNILERFSAQQFPDLHSELNLSSLELGDSALYFCASSVGASAEQYFGPGTRLTVT.

The rearrangement joins TRBV18 to TRBJ2-7; a weak D match, TRBD1 (6 bases). V was shortened by 4 bases and J by 6 bases, with 10 bases between the two germline ends. Per germline, CDR1 KGHSH and CDR2 LQKENI. The CDR3 is 12 amino acids. CDR3 amino acids: CASSRAGVEQYF. Here the CDR3 DNA reads TGTGCCAGCTCACGAGCAGGGGTCGAGCAGTACTTC.

This rearrangement joins TRBV30 to TRBJ2-4, with D tentatively TRBD2 (5 bases). V lost 4 bases, J lost 5 bases, and 15 bases lay in between. In germline, CDR1 is GTSNPN, CDR2 SVGIG (reference sequence). The CDR3 extends over 14 amino acids. CDR3 protein: CAWTQTSTQNIQYF. Here the CDR3 DNA reads TGTGCCTGGACCCAAACTAGTACCCAAAACATTCAGTACTTC.

The chain joins TRBV15 to TRBJ2-1; D uncertain. Trimming removed 0 bases at V and 3 bases at J, with 15 bases between. The CDR3 length is 17 residues. Germline V CDR1 and CDR2: LNHNV, YYDKDF (reference sequence). CDR3 DNA: TGTGCCACCAGCAGAGATCCCAGGTCTAACCTCTACAATGAGCAGTTCTTC. It translates to CATSRDPRSNLYNEQFF.

The chain uses TRBV28 and TRBJ2-3; D perhaps matches TRBD2 (5 bases). V shed 5 bases and J shed 8 bases, with 14 bases lying between them. The CDR3 has 13 residues. Germline CDR1 MDHEN, CDR2 SYDVKM. The CDR3 sequence: CASSPTEAATQYF. CDR3 in DNA: TGTGCCAGCAGTCCAACGGAGGCCGCTACGCAGTATTTT.

The CDR3 nucleotides read TGTGCCAGCAGTGAGAAGGGACAGGGGGCCCTTTATAGCAATCAGCCCCAGCATTTT. Its translation is CASSEKGQGALYSNQPQHF. V gene TRBV6-1 combines with J gene TRBJ1-5, with TRBD1 identical over 12 bases. CDR3 length equals 19 residues. Trimming removed 3 bases from V and 0 bases from J; junction bases left unmatched: 9. Germline-derived CDR1 and CDR2 are MNHNS and SASEGT.